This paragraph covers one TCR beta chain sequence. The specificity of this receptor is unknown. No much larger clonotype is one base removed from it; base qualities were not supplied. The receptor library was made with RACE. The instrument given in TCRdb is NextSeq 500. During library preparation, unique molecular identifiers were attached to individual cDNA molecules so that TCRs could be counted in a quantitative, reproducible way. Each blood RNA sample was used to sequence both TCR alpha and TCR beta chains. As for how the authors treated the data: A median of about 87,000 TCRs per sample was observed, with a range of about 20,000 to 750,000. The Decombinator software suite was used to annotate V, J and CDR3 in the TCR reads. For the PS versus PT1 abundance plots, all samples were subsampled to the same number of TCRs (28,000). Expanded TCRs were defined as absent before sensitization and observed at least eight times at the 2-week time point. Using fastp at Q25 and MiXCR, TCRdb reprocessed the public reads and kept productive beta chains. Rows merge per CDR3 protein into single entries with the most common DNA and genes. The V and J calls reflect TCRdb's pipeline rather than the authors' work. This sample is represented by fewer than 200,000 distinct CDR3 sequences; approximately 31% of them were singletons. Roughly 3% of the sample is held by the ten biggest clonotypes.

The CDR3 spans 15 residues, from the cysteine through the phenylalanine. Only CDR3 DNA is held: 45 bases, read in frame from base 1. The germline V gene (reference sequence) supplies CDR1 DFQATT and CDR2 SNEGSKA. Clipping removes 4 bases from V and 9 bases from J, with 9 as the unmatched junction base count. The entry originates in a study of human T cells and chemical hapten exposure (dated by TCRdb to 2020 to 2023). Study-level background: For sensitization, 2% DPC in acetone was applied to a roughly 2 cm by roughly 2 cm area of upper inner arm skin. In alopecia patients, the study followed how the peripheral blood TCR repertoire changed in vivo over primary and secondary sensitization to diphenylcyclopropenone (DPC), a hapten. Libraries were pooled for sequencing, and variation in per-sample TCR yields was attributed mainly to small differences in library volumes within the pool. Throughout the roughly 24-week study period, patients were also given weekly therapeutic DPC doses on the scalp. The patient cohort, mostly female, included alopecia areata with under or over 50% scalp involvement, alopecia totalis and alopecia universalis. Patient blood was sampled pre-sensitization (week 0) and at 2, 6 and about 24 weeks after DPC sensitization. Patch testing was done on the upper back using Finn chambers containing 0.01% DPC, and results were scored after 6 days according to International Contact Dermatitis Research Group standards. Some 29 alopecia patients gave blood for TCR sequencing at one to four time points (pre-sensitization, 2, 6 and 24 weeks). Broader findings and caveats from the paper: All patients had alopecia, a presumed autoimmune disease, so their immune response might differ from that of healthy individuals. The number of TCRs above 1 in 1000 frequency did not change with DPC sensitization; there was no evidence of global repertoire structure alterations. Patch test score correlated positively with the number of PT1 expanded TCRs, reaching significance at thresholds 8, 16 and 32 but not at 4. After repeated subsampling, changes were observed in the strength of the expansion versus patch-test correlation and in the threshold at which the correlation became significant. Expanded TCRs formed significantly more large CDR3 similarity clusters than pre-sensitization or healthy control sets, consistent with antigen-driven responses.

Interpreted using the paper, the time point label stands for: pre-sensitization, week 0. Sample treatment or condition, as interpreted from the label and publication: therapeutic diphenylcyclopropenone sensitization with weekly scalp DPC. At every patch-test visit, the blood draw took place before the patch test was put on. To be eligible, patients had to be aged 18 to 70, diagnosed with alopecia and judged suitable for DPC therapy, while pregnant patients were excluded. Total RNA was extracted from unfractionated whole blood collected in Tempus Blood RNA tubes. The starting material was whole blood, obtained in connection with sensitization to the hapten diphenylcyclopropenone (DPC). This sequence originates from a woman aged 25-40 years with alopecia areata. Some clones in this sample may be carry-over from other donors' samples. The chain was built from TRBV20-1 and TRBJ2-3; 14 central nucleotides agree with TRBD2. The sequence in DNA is TGCAGTGCTACCACCGGGACTAGCGGGAGCGGGACGCAGTATTTT. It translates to CSATTGTSGSGTQYF.